Following are 12 T cell receptor beta chains from one sample sequenced in a study of T cell clones after liver transplantation. Only in-frame clones appear in the TCRdb table, and some are missing; sequencing was by immunoSEQ multiplex PCR. Here the sample spans about 99,000 clones, approximately 79% being singletons. The specimen was CD4+ T cells from blood, collected 47 months after liver transplant. These TCRs come from a human patient who received a liver transplant. Some T cells may be graft donor cells.

The chain uses TRBV7-2 and TRBJ2-3; D call uncertain. In germline, CDR1 is SGHTA, CDR2 FQGNSA. The CDR3 sequence is 11 residues long. The germline V and J ends were trimmed by 2 bases and 6 bases, with 3 bases remaining between them. The CDR3 DNA reads TGTGCCAGCAGCTTAAAGGATACGCAGTATTTT. Translation: CASSLKDTQYF. Drawing the rest from reference TRBV7-2 and TRBJ2-3, the complete variable domain is GAGVSQSPSNKVTEKGKDVELRCDPISGHTALYWYRQSLGQGLEFLIYFQGNSAPDKSGLPSDRFSAERTGGSVSTLTIQRTQQEDSAVYLCASSLKDTQYFGPGTRLTVL.

Only one count was recorded for this clone. The same CDR3 can be traced to other DNA sequences in this sample. The gene calls are TRBV27 and TRBJ1-2, with TRBD1 matching over 10 bases. V was pared by 3 bases and J by 8 bases, with 6 bases of the junction left unmatched. There are 14 residues in the CDR3. The germline gives CDR1 MNHEY, CDR2 SMNVEV (reference sequence). The CDR3 loop is CASSLRQGAGGYTF. The DNA for the CDR3 is TGTGCCAGCAGTTTGCGACAGGGGGCAGGAGGCTACACCTTC.

The chain uses TRBV19 and TRBJ2-5, with 7 nucleotides matching TRBD2. The trim removed 3 bases at V and 3 bases at J, leaving 1 base unmatched. Germline V lookup: CDR1 LNHDA, CDR2 SQIVND (reference sequence). The CDR3 has 13 residues. The CDR3 bases are TGTGCCAGTAGTATGGGAGGGAAAGAGACCCAGTACTTC. Its protein product is CASSMGGKETQYF.

This chain uses TRBV7-9 with TRBJ2-1, with D perhaps matching TRBD1 (6 bases). CDR1 SEHNR and CDR2 FQNEAQ come from the germline V gene (reference sequence). The germline V and J ends were trimmed by 1 base and 10 bases, with 17 bases remaining between them. The CDR3 totals 15 residues. DNA of the CDR3: TGTGCCAGCAGCTTAGGGGGGCTTGGTACAATGGAGCAGTTCTTC. Its protein is CASSLGGLGTMEQFF.

The chain recombines TRBV14 with TRBJ2-5; D ambiguous. The V gene's germline CDR1 is SGHDN and CDR2 FVKESK. The CDR3 contains 12 residues. V lost 0 bases and J 6 bases, leaving 5 bases between the germline ends. The CDR3 loop is CASSQDRQTQYF. The DNA of the CDR3 is TGTGCCAGCAGCCAAGATCGGCAGACCCAGTACTTC.

This clone was seen a single time. Other DNA variants within this sample encode the same CDR3. The V gene is TRBV6-5, the J gene TRBJ2-7; TRBD1 agrees at 7 bases. The length of the CDR3 is 13 residues. CDR1 is MNHEY and CDR2 is SVGAGI in the germline V gene. Unmatched junction bases numbered 3, after V lost 5 bases and J lost 2 bases. The DNA for the CDR3 is TGTGCCAGCAGTAGGGACAGAGCCTACGAGCAGTACTTC. Translation gives CASSRDRAYEQYF.

The chain links TRBV27 to TRBJ1-5, with D maybe TRBD1 (5 bases). The CDR3 totals 15 residues. V was shortened by 8 bases and J by 7 bases, with 21 bases between the two germline ends. Germline loops: CDR1 MNHEY, CDR2 SMNVEV (reference sequence). The CDR3 DNA sequence: TGTGCCAGCGGACGGGACTCACGCGCACAGCAGCCCCAGCATTTT. It is translated as CASGRDSRAQQPQHF.

V gene TRBV4-1 combines with J gene TRBJ1-1; 7 nucleotides agree with TRBD1. The germline V gene encodes CDR1 MGHRA and CDR2 YSYEKL. V lost 4 bases, J lost 3 bases, and 5 bases stayed unmatched. This CDR3 has 14 residues. The CDR3 region has the DNA TGCGCCAGCAGCCTCACAGGGGTAGACACTGAAGCTTTCTTT. The encoded protein is CASSLTGVDTEAFF.

The rearrangement uses TRBV7-3 and TRBJ2-2; D ambiguous. The germline V gene has CDR1 SGHTA and CDR2 FQGTGA. Trimming removed 5 bases from V and 0 bases from J, with 4 bases in between. The CDR3 runs to 13 residues. In nucleotides, the CDR3 is TGTGCCAGCAGCCCATCGAACACCGGGGAGCTGTTTTTT. Protein sequence: CASSPSNTGELFF.

V usage is TRBV5-6 and J usage is TRBJ2-3; D call uncertain. V lost 5 bases, J lost 8 bases, and 12 bases lay in between. CDR3 size: 12 residues. Germline V gives CDR1 SGHDT, CDR2 YYEEEE. The CDR3 spells CASRRQGATQYF. The CDR3 nucleotides are TGTGCCAGCAGGCGTCAAGGTGCTACGCAGTATTTT.

The rearrangement links TRBV5-1 to TRBJ2-2; D is ambiguous. V lost 7 bases to trimming and J lost 6 bases, with 7 bases between them. There are 11 residues in the CDR3. The germline gives CDR1 SGHRS, CDR2 YFSETQ. The CDR3 DNA is TGCGCCAGCGGCCTCCCCGGGGAGCTGTTTTTT. Its translation: CASGLPGELFF.

This clone was recorded once. In nucleotides, the CDR3 is TGTGCCAGCAGTGACAGACAGGGTAACACTGAAGCTTTCTTT. Translation: CASSDRQGNTEAFF. V usage is TRBV2 and J usage is TRBJ1-1; 7 nucleotides align to TRBD1. Looked up from germline, CDR1 is SNHLY and CDR2 is FYNNEI. Trimming cost V 3 bases and J 2 bases; bases outside gene matches: 3. This CDR3 is built from 14 residues.